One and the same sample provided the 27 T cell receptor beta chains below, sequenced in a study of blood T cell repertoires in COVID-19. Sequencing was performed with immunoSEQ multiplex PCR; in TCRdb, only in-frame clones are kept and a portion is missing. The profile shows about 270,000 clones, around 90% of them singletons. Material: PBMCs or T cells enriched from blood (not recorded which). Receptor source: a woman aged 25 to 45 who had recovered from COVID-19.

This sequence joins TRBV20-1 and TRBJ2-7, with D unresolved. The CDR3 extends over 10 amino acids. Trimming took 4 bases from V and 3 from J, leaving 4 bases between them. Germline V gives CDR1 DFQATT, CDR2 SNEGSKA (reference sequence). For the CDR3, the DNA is TGCAGTGCTACGAGCTACGAGCAGTACTTC. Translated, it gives CSATSYEQYF.

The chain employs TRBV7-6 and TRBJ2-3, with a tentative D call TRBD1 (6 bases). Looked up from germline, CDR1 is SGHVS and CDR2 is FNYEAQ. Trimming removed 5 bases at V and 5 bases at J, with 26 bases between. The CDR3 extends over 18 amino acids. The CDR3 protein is CASSRLVPRAGERDTQYF. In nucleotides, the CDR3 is TGTGCCAGCAGCCGCTTAGTGCCGAGAGCAGGGGAGAGAGATACGCAGTATTTT.

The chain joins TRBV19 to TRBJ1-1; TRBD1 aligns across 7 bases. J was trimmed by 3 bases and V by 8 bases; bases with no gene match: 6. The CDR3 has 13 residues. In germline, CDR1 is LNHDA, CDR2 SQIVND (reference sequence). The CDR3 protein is CASRRQGDTEAFF. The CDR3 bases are TGTGCCAGTCGACGGCAGGGGGACACTGAAGCTTTCTTT.

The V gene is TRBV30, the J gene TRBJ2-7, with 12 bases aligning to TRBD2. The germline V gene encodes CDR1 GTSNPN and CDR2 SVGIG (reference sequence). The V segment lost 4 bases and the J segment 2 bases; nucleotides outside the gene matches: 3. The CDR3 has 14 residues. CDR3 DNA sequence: TGTGCCTGGAAAGGGACTAGCGGGCCCTACGAGCAGTACTTC. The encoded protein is CAWKGTSGPYEQYF. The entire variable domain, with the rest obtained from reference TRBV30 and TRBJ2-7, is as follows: SQTIHQWPATLVQPVGSPLSLECTVEGTSNPNLYWYRQAAGRGLQLLFYSVGIGQISSEVPQNLSASRPQDRQFILSSKKLLLSDSGFYLCAWKGTSGPYEQYFGPGTRLTVT.

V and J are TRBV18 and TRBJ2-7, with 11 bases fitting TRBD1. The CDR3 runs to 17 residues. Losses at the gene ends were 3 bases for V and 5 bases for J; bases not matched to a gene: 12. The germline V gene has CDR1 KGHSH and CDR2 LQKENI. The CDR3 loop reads CASSPRDRGILTDEQYF. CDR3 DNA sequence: TGTGCCAGCTCACCCAGGGACAGGGGGATTTTAACCGACGAGCAGTACTTC. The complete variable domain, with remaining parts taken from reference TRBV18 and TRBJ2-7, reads NAGVMQNPRHLVRRRGQEARLRCSPMKGHSHVYWYRQLPEEGLKFMVYLQKENIIDESGMPKERFSAEFPKEGPSILRIQQVVRGDSAAYFCASSPRDRGILTDEQYFGPGTRLTVT.

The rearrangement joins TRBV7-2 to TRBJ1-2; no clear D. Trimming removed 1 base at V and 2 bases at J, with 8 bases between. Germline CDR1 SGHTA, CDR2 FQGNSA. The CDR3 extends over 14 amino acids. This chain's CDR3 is CASSLESINYGYTF. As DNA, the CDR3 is TGTGCCAGCAGCTTAGAGAGCATAAACTATGGCTACACCTTC.

The CDR3 nucleotides read TGTGCCAGCAGTCTTATCCCGGGACAGGGGATCTATGGCTACACCTTC. This translates into CASSLIPGQGIYGYTF. The V gene is TRBV27, the J gene TRBJ1-2; 10 bases agree with TRBD1. Germline CDR1 reads MNHEY; CDR2 reads SMNVEV (reference sequence). V lost 5 bases, J lost 4 bases, and 10 bases stayed unmatched. There are 16 residues in the CDR3.

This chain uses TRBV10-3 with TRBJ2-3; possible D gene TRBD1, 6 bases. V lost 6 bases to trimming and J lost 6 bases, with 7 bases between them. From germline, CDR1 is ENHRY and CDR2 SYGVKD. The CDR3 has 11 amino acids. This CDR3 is CAISDRDTQYF. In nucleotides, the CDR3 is TGTGCCATCAGCGACAGGGATACGCAGTATTTT.

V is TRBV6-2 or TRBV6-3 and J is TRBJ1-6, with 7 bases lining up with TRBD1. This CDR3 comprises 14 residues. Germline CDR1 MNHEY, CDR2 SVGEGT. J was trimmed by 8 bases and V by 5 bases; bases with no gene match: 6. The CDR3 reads CASSLDREYSPLHF. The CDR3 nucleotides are TGTGCCAGCAGTCTCGACAGGGAGTATTCACCCCTCCACTTT.

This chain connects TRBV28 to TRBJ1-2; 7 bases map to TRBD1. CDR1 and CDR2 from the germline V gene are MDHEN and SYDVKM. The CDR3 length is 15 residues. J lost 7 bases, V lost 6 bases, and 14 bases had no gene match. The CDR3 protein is CASRLSDRAGGGYTF. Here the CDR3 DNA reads TGTGCCAGCAGGCTAAGCGACAGGGCCGGGGGTGGCTACACCTTC.

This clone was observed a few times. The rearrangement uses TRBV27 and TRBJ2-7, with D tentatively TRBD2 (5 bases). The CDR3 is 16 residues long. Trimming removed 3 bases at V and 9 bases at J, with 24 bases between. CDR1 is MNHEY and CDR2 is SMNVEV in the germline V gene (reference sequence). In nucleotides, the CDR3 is TGTGCCAGCAGTTTTGGCCGGTCGGGGAGAAATAGCTTGCAGTACTTC. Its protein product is CASSFGRSGRNSLQYF.

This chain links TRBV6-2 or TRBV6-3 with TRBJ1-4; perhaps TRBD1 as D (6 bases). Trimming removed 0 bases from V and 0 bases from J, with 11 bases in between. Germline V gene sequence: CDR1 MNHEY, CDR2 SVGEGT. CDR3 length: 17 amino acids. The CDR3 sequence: CASSYSLGASTNEKLFF. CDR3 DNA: TGTGCCAGCAGTTACTCGTTGGGGGCCTCAACTAATGAAAAACTGTTTTTT.

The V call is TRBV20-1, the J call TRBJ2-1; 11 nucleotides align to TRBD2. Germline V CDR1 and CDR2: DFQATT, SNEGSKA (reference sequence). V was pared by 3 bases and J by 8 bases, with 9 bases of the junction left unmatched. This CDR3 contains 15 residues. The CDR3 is CSASATSGRMDEQFF. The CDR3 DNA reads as TGCAGTGCTAGTGCCACTAGCGGGAGAATGGATGAGCAGTTCTTC.

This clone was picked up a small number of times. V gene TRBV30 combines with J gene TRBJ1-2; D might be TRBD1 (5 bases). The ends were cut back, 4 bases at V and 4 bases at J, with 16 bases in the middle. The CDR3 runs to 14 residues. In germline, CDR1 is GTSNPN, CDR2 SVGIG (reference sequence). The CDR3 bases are TGTGCCTGGACCCGCGGGGAGAGGGGCTATGGCTACACCTTC. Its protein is CAWTRGERGYGYTF. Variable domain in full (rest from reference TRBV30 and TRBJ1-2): SQTIHQWPATLVQPVGSPLSLECTVEGTSNPNLYWYRQAAGRGLQLLFYSVGIGQISSEVPQNLSASRPQDRQFILSSKKLLLSDSGFYLCAWTRGERGYGYTFGSGTRLTVV.

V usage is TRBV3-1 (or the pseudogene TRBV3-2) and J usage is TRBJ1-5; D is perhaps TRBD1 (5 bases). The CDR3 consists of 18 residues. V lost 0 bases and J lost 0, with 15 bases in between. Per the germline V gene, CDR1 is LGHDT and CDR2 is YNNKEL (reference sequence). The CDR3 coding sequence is TGTGCCAGCAGCCAAGAGGGTAGGGGTGGCTATAGCAATCAGCCCCAGCATTTT. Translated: CASSQEGRGGYSNQPQHF.

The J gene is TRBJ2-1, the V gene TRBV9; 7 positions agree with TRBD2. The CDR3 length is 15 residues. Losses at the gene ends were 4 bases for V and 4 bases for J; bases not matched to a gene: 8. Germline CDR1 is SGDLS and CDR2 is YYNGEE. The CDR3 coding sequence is TGTGCCAGCAGCTCGGCGGGGGACCTGTACAATGAGCAGTTCTTC. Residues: CASSSAGDLYNEQFF.

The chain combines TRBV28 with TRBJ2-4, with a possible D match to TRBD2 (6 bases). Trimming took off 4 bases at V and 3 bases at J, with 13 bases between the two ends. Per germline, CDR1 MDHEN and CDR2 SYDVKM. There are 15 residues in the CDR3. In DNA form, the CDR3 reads TGTGCCAGCAGTTCCGGAGACGGGAGCAAAAACATTCAGTACTTC. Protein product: CASSSGDGSKNIQYF.

The CDR3: CSVLRQGVGEKLFF. The DNA for the CDR3 is TGCAGCGTTCTACGACAGGGGGTAGGGGAAAAACTGTTTTTT. The rearrangement uses TRBV29-1 and TRBJ1-4; 9 bases are a match to TRBD1. This CDR3 is 14 amino acids long. Germline CDR1 and CDR2: SQVTM and ANQGSEA. J lost 8 bases, V lost 5 bases, and 9 bases had no gene match.

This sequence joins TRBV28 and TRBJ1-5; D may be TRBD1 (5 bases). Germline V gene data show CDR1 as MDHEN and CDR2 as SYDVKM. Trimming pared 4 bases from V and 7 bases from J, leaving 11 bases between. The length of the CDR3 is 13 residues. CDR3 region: CASSSQGGQPQHF. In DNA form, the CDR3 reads TGTGCCAGCAGTTCTCAGGGAGGACAGCCCCAGCATTTT.

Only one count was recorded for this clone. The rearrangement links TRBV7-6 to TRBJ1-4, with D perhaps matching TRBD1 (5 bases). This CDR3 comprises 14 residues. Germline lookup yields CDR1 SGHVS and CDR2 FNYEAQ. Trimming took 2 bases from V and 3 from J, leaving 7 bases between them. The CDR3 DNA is TGTGCCAGCAGCTTATGGGGGGCTAATGAAAAACTGTTTTTT. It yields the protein CASSLWGANEKLFF. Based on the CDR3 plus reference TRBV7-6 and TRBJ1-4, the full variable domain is GAGVSQSPRYKVTKRGQDVALRCDPISGHVSLYWYRQALGQGPEFLTYFNYEAQQDKSGLPNDRFSAERPEGSISTLTIQRTEQRDSAMYRCASSLWGANEKLFFGSGTQLSVL.

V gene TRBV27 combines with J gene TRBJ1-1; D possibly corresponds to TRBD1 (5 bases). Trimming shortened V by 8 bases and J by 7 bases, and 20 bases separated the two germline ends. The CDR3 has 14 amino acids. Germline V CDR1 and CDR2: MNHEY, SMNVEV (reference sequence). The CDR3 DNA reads TGTGCCAGCTCAACGGGGCGACTAGGTGGTGAAGCTTTCTTT. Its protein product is CASSTGRLGGEAFF.

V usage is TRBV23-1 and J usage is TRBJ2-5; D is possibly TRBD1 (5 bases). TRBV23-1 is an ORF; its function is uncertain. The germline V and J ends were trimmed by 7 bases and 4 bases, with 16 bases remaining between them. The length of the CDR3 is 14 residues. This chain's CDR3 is CASKKPGWGETQYF. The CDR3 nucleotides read TGCGCCAGCAAGAAACCAGGGTGGGGAGAGACCCAGTACTTC.

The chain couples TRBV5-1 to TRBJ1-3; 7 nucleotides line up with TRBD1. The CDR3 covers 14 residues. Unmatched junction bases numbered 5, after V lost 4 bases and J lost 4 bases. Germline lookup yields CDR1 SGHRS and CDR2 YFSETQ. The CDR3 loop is CASSAGTAGNTIYF. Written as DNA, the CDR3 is TGCGCCAGCAGCGCCGGGACAGCCGGAAACACCATATATTTT.

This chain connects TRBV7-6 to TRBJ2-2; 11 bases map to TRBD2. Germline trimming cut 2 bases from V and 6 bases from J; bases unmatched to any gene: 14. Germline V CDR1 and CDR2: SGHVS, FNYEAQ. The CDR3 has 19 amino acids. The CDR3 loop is CASSLSGSGRASYAGELFF. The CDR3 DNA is TGTGCCAGCAGCTTATCGGGTAGCGGGAGGGCCTCTTACGCCGGGGAGCTGTTTTTT.

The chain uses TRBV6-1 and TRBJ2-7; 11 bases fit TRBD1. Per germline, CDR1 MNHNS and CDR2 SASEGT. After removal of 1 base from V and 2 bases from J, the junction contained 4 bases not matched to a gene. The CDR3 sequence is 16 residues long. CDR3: CASSEDRTGGTYEQYF. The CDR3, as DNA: TGTGCCAGCAGTGAAGATAGGACAGGGGGCACCTACGAGCAGTACTTC.

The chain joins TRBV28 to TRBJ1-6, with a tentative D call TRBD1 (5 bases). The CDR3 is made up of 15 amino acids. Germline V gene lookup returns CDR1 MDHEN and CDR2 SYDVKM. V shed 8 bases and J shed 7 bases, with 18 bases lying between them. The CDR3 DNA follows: TGTGCCAGCGAGACGGCGTGGGGGGTCAATTCACCCCTCCACTTT. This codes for CASETAWGVNSPLHF.

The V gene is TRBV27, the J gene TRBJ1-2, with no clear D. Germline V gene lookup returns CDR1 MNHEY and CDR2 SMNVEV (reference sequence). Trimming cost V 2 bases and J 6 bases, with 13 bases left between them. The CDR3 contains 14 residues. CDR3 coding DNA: TGTGCCAGCAGTTTACATCCCCAGAGGGATGGCTACACCTTC. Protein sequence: CASSLHPQRDGYTF.